This T cell receptor (beta chain) was sequenced in a study of cytomegalovirus exposure and HLA in healthy donors. Study outcomes and limitations: Cytomegalovirus status was reportedly diagnosed by the classifier with high sensitivity and specificity. Testing in vitro showed three CMV-associated chains specific for CMV antigens. The tendency of first-cohort TCR clusters to co-occur in the 100 to 150 validation repertoires emerged from a later analysis. Among TCR beta chains, those listed as cytomegalovirus-associated numbered some 170.

Concerning this clone itself: Its antigen is undetermined.

The CDR3 is 14 residues long. Trimming pared 4 bases from V and 0 bases from J, leaving 8 bases between. Germline lookup yields CDR1 LNHDA and CDR2 SQIVND (reference sequence). Produced via immunoSEQ multiplex PCR; TCRdb's table is partial and in-frame only. The table includes around 140,000 clones, about 88% detected once. J is TRBJ2-3 and V is TRBV19; D is unclear. The TCR sequence derives from a man between 18 and 29 years old in good health and CMV-seropositive. Material for sequencing was PBMCs. CDR3 residues: CASSSGSSTDTQYF. CDR3 nucleotides: TGTGCCAGTAGTAGCGGATCTAGCACAGATACGCAGTATTTT.